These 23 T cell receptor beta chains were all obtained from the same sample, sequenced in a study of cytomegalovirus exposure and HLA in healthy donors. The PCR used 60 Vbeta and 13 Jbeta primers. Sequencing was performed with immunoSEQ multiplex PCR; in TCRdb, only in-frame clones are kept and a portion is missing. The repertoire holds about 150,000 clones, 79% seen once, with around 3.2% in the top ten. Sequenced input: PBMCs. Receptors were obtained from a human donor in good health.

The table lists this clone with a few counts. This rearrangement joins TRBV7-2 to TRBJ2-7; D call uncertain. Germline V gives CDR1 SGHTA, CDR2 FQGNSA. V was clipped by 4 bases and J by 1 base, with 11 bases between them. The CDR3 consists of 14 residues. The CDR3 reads CASSYLGASYEQYF. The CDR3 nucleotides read TGTGCCAGCAGCTATCTCGGAGCTTCCTACGAGCAGTACTTC.

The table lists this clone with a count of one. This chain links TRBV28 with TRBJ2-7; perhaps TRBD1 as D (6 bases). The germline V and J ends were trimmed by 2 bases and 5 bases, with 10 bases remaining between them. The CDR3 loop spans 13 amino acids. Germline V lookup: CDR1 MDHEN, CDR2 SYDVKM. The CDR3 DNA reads TGTGCCAGCAGTTTAACAGGGAGCCACGAGCAGTACTTC. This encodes CASSLTGSHEQYF.

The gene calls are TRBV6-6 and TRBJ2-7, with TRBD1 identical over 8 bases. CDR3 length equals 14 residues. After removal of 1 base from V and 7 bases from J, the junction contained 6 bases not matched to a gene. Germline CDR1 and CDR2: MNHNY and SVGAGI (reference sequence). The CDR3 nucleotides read TGTGCCAGCAGTTACTGGCAGGGGGCGGGGGAGCAGTACTTC. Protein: CASSYWQGAGEQYF.

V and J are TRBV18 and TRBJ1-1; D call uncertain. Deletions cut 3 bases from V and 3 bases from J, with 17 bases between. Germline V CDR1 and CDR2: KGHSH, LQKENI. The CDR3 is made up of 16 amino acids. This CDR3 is CASSPIPLNLDTEAFF. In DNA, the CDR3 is TGTGCCAGCTCACCGATACCCCTAAACTTGGACACTGAAGCTTTCTTT. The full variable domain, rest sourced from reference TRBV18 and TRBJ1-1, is NAGVMQNPRHLVRRRGQEARLRCSPMKGHSHVYWYRQLPEEGLKFMVYLQKENIIDESGMPKERFSAEFPKEGPSILRIQQVVRGDSAAYFCASSPIPLNLDTEAFFGQGTRLTVV.

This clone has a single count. This CDR3 is CASSPGGELEPGELFF. The CDR3 DNA reads as TGTGCCAGCAGCCCCGGGGGAGAACTAGAACCAGGGGAGCTGTTTTTT. The J gene is TRBJ2-2, the V gene TRBV7-9; TRBD2 might be the D (6 bases). V lost 5 bases and J lost 8, with 21 bases in between. The germline V gene encodes CDR1 SEHNR and CDR2 FQNEAQ (reference sequence). The CDR3 sequence is 16 residues long.

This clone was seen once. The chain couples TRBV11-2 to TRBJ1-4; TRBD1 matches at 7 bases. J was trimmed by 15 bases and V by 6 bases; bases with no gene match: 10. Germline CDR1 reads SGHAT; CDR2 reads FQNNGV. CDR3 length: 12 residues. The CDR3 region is CASRSLTGTVFF. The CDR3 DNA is TGTGCCAGCAGATCGCTTACCGGGACAGTGTTTTTT. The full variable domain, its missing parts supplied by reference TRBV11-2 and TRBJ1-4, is EAGVAQSPRYKIIEKRQSVAFWCNPISGHATLYWYQQILGQGPKLLIQFQNNGVVDDSQLPKDRFSAERLKGVDSTLKIQPAKLEDSAVYLCASRSLTGTVFFGSGTQLSVL.

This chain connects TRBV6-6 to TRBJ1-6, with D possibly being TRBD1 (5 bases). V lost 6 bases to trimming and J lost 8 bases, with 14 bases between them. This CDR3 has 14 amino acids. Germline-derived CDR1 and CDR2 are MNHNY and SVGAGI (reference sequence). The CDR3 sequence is CASSLRDSHSPLHF. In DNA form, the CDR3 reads TGTGCCAGCAGCCTCCGGGACTCACATTCACCCCTCCACTTT.

The CDR3 reads CASSPLEGETQYF. CDR3 DNA sequence: TGTGCCAGCTCACCCCTGGAGGGAGAGACCCAGTACTTC. The chain is built from TRBV18 and TRBJ2-5; maybe TRBD2 (6 bases). The CDR3 spans 13 residues. V lost 3 bases and J lost 4, with 9 bases in between. Germline assignment: CDR1 KGHSH and CDR2 LQKENI.

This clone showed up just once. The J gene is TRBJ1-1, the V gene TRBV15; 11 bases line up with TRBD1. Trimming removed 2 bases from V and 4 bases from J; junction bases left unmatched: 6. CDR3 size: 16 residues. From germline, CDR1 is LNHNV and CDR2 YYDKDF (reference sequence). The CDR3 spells CATSRPRTGGFTEAFF. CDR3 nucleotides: TGTGCCACCAGCAGACCGAGGACAGGGGGCTTCACTGAAGCTTTCTTT.

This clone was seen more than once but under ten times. CDR3 bases: TGTGCCAGCACCCCCCGAATAGGGGACTATGGGGGCATTCAGTACTTC. Residues: CASTPRIGDYGGIQYF. V and J are TRBV27 and TRBJ2-4; the match to TRBD2 covers 7 bases. Per germline, CDR1 MNHEY and CDR2 SMNVEV (reference sequence). J gave up 9 bases and V 7 bases, and 18 bases lay outside the gene matches. This CDR3 contains 16 residues.

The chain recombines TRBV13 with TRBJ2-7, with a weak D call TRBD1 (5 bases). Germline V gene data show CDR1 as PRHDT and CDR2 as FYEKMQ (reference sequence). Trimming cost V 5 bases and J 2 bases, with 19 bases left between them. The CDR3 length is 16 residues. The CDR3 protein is CASSTRTGERAYEQYF. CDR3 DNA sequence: TGTGCCAGCAGCACCCGTACAGGAGAAAGGGCCTACGAGCAGTACTTC.

This chain's CDR3 is CASREQGSNQPQHF. As DNA, the CDR3 is TGTGCCAGCAGGGAGCAGGGAAGCAATCAGCCCCAGCATTTT. The gene calls are TRBV28 and TRBJ1-5, with D possibly TRBD1 on 5 matching bases. The CDR3 sequence is 14 residues long. In germline, CDR1 is MDHEN, CDR2 SYDVKM. V lost 6 bases and J 1 base, leaving 10 bases between the germline ends.

CDR3 residues: CASSQDRSSGRSYNEQFF. In DNA form, the CDR3 reads TGTGCCAGCAGCCAAGATCGGAGTAGCGGGAGGTCCTACAATGAGCAGTTCTTC. This sequence joins TRBV4-2 and TRBJ2-1; TRBD2 matches 10 bases. Germline CDR1 LGHNA, CDR2 YNFKEQ. This CDR3 is built from 18 residues. Trimming removed 0 bases from V and 1 base from J; junction bases left unmatched: 6.

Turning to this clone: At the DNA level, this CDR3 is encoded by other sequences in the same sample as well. CDR3: CASSLAGGETQYF. Written as DNA, the CDR3 is TGCGCCAGCAGCTTGGCAGGGGGTGAGACCCAGTACTTC. The chain has TRBV5-1 and TRBJ2-5; 7 bases line up with TRBD1. CDR1 and CDR2 from the germline V gene are SGHRS and YFSETQ. The length of the CDR3 is 13 residues. V gave up 0 bases and J gave up 5 bases; unmatched junction bases: 1. Drawing the rest from reference TRBV5-1 and TRBJ2-5, the complete variable domain is KAGVTQTPRYLIKTRGQQVTLSCSPISGHRSVSWYQQTPGQGLQFLFEYFSETQRNKGNFPGRFSGRQFSNSRSEMNVSTLELGDSALYLCASSLAGGETQYFGPGTRLLVL.

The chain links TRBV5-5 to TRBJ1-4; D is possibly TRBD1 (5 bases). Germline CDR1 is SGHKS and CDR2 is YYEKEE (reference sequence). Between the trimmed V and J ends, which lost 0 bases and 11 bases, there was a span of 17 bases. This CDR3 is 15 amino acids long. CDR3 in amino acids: CASSLALDRIGKLFF. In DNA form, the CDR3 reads TGTGCCAGCAGCTTGGCTCTCGACAGAATCGGGAAACTGTTTTTT.

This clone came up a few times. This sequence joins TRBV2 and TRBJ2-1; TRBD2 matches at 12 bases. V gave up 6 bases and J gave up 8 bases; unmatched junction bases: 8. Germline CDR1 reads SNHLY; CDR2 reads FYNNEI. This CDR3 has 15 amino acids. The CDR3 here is CASRPTSGRWDEQFF. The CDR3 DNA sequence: TGTGCCAGCAGACCCACTAGCGGGAGGTGGGATGAGCAGTTCTTC.

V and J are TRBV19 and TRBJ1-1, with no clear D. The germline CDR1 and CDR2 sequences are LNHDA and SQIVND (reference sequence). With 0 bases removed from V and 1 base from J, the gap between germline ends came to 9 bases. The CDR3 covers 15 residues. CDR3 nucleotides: TGTGCCAGTAGTATAGATCAACGGGGGAACACTGAAGCTTTCTTT. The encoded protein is CASSIDQRGNTEAFF.

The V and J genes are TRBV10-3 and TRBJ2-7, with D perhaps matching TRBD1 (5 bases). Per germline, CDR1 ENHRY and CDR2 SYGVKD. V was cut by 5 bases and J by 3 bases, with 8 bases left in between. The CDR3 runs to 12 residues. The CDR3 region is CAISTTDYEQYF. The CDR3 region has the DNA TGTGCCATCAGTACGACAGACTACGAGCAGTACTTC.

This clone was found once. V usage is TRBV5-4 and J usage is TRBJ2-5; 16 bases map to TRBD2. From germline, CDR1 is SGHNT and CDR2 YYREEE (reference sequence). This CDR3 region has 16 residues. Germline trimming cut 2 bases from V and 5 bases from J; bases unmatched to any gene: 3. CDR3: CASSLGGLAGGETQYF. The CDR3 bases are TGTGCCAGCAGCTTAGGGGGACTAGCGGGAGGGGAGACCCAGTACTTC.

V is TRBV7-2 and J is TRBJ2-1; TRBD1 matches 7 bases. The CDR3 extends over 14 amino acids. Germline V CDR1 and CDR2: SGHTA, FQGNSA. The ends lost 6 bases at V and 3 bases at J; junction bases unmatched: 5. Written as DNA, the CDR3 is TGTGCCAGCAGTTTTAACAGGGGCTACAATGAGCAGTTCTTC. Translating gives CASSFNRGYNEQFF.

In nucleotides, the CDR3 is TGCGCCAGCAGCCGTCCCCTGTTTTTT. This translates into CASSRPLFF. This sequence joins TRBV5-1 and TRBJ1-4; D remains ambiguous. This CDR3 has 9 amino acids. Per germline, CDR1 SGHRS and CDR2 YFSETQ. The V gene lost 4 bases and the J gene lost 14 bases, with 6 bases spanning the gap.

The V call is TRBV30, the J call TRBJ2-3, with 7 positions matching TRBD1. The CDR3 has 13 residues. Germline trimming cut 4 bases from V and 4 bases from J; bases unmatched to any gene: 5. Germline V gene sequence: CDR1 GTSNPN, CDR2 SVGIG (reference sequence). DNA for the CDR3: TGTGCCTGGACCTTACAGGGGTCAGATACGCAGTATTTT. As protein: CAWTLQGSDTQYF.

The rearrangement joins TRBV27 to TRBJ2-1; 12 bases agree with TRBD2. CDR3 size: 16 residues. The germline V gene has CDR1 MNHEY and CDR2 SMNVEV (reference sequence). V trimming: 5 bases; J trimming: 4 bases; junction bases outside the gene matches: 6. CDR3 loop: CASSPLAGGRYNEQFF. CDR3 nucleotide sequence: TGTGCCAGCAGTCCCCTAGCGGGAGGGCGGTACAATGAGCAGTTCTTC.